Sequencing of this TCR beta chain was carried out in a study of blood T cell repertoires in COVID-19. The repertoire was sequenced with immunoSEQ multiplex PCR; TCRdb's copy has only in-frame clones and lacks some. The sample consists of nearly 250,000 clones, roughly 85% of them appearing once. V shed 5 bases and J shed 4 bases, with 15 bases lying between them. The CDR3 is made up of 14 amino acids. CDR1 is WSHSY, CDR2 SAAADI, per germline. The rearrangement links TRBV10-2 to TRBJ2-7, with TRBD1 as a possible D gene (5 bases). This sequence originates from a woman aged 45-65 years with acute COVID-19. Sequencing was performed on PBMCs or T cells enriched from blood (not recorded which). The CDR3 bases are TGCGCCAGCAGTCCGCGCGACAGCGTTTACGAGCAGTACTTC. Translated, it gives CASSPRDSVYEQYF.